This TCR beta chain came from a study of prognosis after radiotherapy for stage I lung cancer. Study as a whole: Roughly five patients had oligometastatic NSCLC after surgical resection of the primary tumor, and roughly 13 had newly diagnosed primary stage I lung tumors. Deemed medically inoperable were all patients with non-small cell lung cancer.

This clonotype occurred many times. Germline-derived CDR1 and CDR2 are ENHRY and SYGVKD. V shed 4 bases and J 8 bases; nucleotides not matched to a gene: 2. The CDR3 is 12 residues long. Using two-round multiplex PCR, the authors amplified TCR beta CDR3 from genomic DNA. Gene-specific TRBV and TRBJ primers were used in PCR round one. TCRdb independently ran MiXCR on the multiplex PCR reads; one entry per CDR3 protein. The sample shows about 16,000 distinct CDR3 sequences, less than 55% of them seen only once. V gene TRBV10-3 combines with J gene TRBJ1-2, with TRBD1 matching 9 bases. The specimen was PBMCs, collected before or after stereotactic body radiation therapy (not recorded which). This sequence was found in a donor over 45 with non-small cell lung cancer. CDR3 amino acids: CAISGTGVGYTF. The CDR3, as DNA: TGTGCCATCAGTGGGACAGGGGTCGGCTACACCTTC.